This TCR beta chain was observed in a study of blood T cell repertoires in COVID-19 (TCRdb year 2020). For context, the study as a whole: Samples covering the acute and convalescent phases of COVID-19 were provided by collaborators in the United States, Italy and Spain. The prospective study material was composed of cDNA or gDNA derived from T cells, B-cell-depleted T cells, or PBMCs. The dataset comprised deeply sampled blood TCRbeta repertoires from subjects exposed to, actively infected with, or recovered from COVID-19. The repertoires were released in a freely available public database meant as a resource for research on the immune response to SARS-CoV-2. Samples came from the ongoing ImmuneRACE study (first 160 participants) plus 1,254 subjects from 6 global collaborators. Sample metadata almost always included a de-identified subject ID, COVID-19 status, age in years and sex. HLA class I and class II types, where available, came from metadata supplied by the sample provider rather than from assay-based typing.

Findings and caveats that apply to the study as a whole: Clinical and demographic metadata were provided uncurated, with the amount varying by source and participant.

The collaborating institutions used their own protocols to collect whole blood in K2EDTA tubes. For TCRbeta analysis, collaborator samples were shipped as frozen whole blood, as isolated PBMCs, or as DNA extracted from either sample type. Reading the germline V gene gives CDR1 SGHDT and CDR2 YYEEEE. The V end loses 3 bases and the J end loses 3 bases, and a stretch of 16 bases separates them. The CDR3 contains 15 residues, cysteine and phenylalanine counted. Only CDR3 DNA remains: 45 bases, in frame from the first base. The immunoSEQ Assay, a bias-controlled multiplex PCR, was used to amplify TCRbeta CDR3 regions from genomic DNA. On the study's bioinformatics: The number of nucleated cells in each sample was estimated by amplification of reference gene primers within the assay. Sequence reads were collapsed and filtered to measure the absolute abundance of every unique TCRbeta CDR3 rearrangement. For each sample, productive Simpson clonality was calculated by taking the square root of Simpson's diversity index across productive rearrangements. TCRdb holds this immuneACCESS table with in-frame rearrangements only. Some clones are missing; in checked studies, unresolved V genes explain under half, and the rest has no known cause. V, J and clone size reflect that table, while D and trimming were determined from the DNA. Within this sample are more than 200,000 clones, with around 85% of them counted one time only. The ten largest clones take up 2% to 2.5% of the sample.

This clone occurred once. The specificity of this receptor is unknown. No base quality information exists; no much larger clone differs at one position. Sequencing was done on a sample of peripheral blood. This sequence uses TRBV5-6 and TRBJ2-7, with TRBD1 perhaps the D gene, on 6 matching bases. This TCR was sampled from a woman aged 50 to 65 with acute or convalescent COVID-19. The CDR3 region has the sequence CASSWPRNRDYEQYF. The base sequence is TGTGCCAGCAGCTGGCCCCGGAACAGGGACTACGAGCAGTACTTC. This CDR3, with the reference TRBV5-6 and TRBJ2-7 proteins standing in past its ends, gives the full variable domain DAGVTQSPTHLIKTRGQQVTLRCSPKSGHDTVSWYQQALGQGPQFIFQYYEEEERQRGNFPDRFSGHQFPNYSSELNVNALLLGDSALYLCASSWPRNRDYEQYFGPGTRLTVT.